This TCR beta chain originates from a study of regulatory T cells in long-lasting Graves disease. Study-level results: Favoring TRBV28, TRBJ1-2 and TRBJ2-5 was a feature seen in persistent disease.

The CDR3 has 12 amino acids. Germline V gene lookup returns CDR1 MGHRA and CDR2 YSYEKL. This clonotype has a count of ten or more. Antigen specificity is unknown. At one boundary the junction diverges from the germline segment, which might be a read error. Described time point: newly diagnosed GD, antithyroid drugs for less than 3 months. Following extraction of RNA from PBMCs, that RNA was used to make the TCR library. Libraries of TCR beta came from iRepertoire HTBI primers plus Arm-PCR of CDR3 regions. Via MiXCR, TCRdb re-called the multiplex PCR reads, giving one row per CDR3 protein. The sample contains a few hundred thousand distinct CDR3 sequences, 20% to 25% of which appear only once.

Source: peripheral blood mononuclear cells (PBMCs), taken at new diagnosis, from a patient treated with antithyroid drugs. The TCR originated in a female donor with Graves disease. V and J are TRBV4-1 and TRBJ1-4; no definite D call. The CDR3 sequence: CASRTTNEKLFF. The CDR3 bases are TGTGCCAGCAGAACAACTAATGAAAAACTGTTTTTT.